Below are 19 T cell receptor beta chains sequenced from a single sample in a study of cytomegalovirus exposure and HLA in healthy donors. TCRdb's copy holds only in-frame clones and misses some; the assay was immunoSEQ multiplex PCR. This sample carries more than 300,000 clones, 86% of them seen once, and the ten largest clones take 0.7% to 0.85%. Sequencing input: PBMCs. The receptors shown here come from a woman aged 18-35 years in good health and CMV-seronegative.

This clone was counted a few times. The rearrangement joins TRBV15 to TRBJ2-2; 8 nucleotides line up with TRBD1. With V trimmed by 0 bases and J by 8 bases, 11 bases remained unmatched. The germline CDR1 and CDR2 sequences are LNHNV and YYDKDF (reference sequence). CDR3 size: 17 residues. The CDR3 protein is CATSRDGDRTIDGELFF. CDR3 in DNA: TGTGCCACCAGCAGAGATGGGGACAGGACGATCGATGGGGAGCTGTTTTTT.

V is TRBV6-5 and J is TRBJ2-1, with D perhaps matching TRBD2 (6 bases). This CDR3 comprises 16 residues. Germline V gene lookup returns CDR1 MNHEY and CDR2 SVGAGI. With 0 bases removed from V and 7 bases from J, the gap between germline ends came to 16 bases. The DNA of the CDR3 is TGTGCCAGCAGTTACTCGACTCCGGGAGTGTTTAATGAGCAGTTCTTC. This gives the protein CASSYSTPGVFNEQFF.

The gene calls are TRBV4-2 and TRBJ2-1, with 9 nucleotides matching TRBD2. Germline CDR1 is LGHNA and CDR2 is YNFKEQ. The CDR3 spans 17 residues. V trimming: 1 base; J trimming: 3 bases; junction bases outside the gene matches: 7. CDR3 amino acids: CASSQVQLAGNYNEQFF. DNA of the CDR3: TGTGCCAGCAGCCAAGTTCAACTAGCGGGCAACTACAATGAGCAGTTCTTC.

The chain uses TRBV9 and TRBJ2-5, with 12 bases aligning to TRBD2. V shed 4 bases and J 2 bases; nucleotides not matched to a gene: 9. In germline, CDR1 is SGDLS, CDR2 YYNGEE. The CDR3 has 17 residues. As DNA, the CDR3 is TGTGCCAGCAGCACCCCCTATCTAGCGGGAGGGCAAGAGACCCAGTACTTC. It specifies CASSTPYLAGGQETQYF.

This chain connects TRBV4-3 to TRBJ2-5, with D uncertain. The germline gives CDR1 LGHNA, CDR2 YSLEER. This CDR3 contains 13 residues. Deletions cut 0 bases from V and 8 bases from J, with 10 bases between. The CDR3 is CASSQDNSRTQYF. The DNA of the CDR3 is TGCGCCAGCAGCCAAGATAACAGCCGTACCCAGTACTTC.

The V call is TRBV5-1, the J call TRBJ2-3, with D maybe TRBD1 (5 bases). The CDR3 loop spans 14 amino acids. The ends were cut back, 2 bases at V and 2 bases at J, with 9 bases in the middle. Looked up from germline, CDR1 is SGHRS and CDR2 is YFSETQ. The CDR3 sequence: CASSLLDNTDTQYF. CDR3 nucleotide sequence: TGCGCCAGCAGCTTATTGGACAACACAGATACGCAGTATTTT.

The CDR3 is CASSMTGGNTEAFF. Here the CDR3 DNA reads TGTGCCAGTAGTATGACAGGGGGGAACACTGAAGCTTTCTTT. The chain is built from TRBV19 and TRBJ1-1, with 9 bases aligning to TRBD1. V shed 3 bases and J 1 base; nucleotides not matched to a gene: 0. This CDR3 has 14 residues. Germline values: CDR1 LNHDA, CDR2 SQIVND (reference sequence).

The chain links TRBV5-1 to TRBJ2-1, with TRBD2 matching 9 bases. V was clipped by 4 bases and J by 4 bases; unmatched bases: 6. The CDR3 has 15 residues. Germline assignment: CDR1 SGHRS and CDR2 YFSETQ. The CDR3 is CASSPSSGTYNEQFF. Written as DNA, the CDR3 is TGCGCCAGCAGCCCATCTAGCGGGACTTACAATGAGCAGTTCTTC.

The chain uses TRBV5-3 and TRBJ2-7; 9 bases map to TRBD1. TRBV5-3 is flagged as an ORF with uncertain function. The CDR3 is made up of 14 amino acids. The V gene end was trimmed by 4 bases and the J gene end by 2 bases; junction bases not matched to a gene: 4. CDR3 DNA: TGTGCCAGAAGCCCGGGACAGGGTCCCTACGAGCAGTACTTC. Amino acid sequence: CARSPGQGPYEQYF.

The chain couples TRBV10-2 to TRBJ2-5; TRBD2 matches 15 bases. The V gene end was trimmed by 10 bases and the J gene end by 7 bases; junction bases not matched to a gene: 7. The CDR3 sequence is 14 residues long. Germline CDR1 reads WSHSY; CDR2 reads SAAADI. The CDR3 DNA is TGCGCCACCGGGACTAGCGGGAGGCAGGGGACCCAGTACTTC. It translates to CATGTSGRQGTQYF.

The CDR3 here is CASSRGLAVFNEQFF. The CDR3 nucleotides are TGTGCCAGCAGCCGGGGACTAGCTGTATTCAATGAGCAGTTCTTC. The chain recombines TRBV11-2 with TRBJ2-1; 9 nucleotides match TRBD2. The V segment lost 5 bases and the J segment 6 bases; nucleotides outside the gene matches: 8. This CDR3 comprises 15 residues. Looked up from germline, CDR1 is SGHAT and CDR2 is FQNNGV.

This clone was counted only a few times. This chain uses TRBV4-1 with TRBJ2-5; 8 bases map to TRBD1. The germline CDR1 and CDR2 sequences are MGHRA and YSYEKL. With 4 bases clipped from V and 4 bases from J, the junction kept 14 bases outside the gene matches. This CDR3 is built from 17 residues. The CDR3 nucleotides read TGCGCCAGCAGCCTCGACAGGGGCACGGGGAGAACAGAGACCCAGTACTTC. Translation gives CASSLDRGTGRTETQYF.

The rearrangement links TRBV9 to TRBJ2-2, with unresolved D. With 2 bases removed from V and 4 bases from J, the gap between germline ends came to 12 bases. Germline V CDR1 and CDR2: SGDLS, YYNGEE. The CDR3 runs to 15 residues. The CDR3 is CASSVNPSSTGELFF. Here the CDR3 DNA reads TGTGCCAGCAGCGTTAATCCGAGTTCCACCGGGGAGCTGTTTTTT.

J is TRBJ1-2 and V is TRBV9; 8 nucleotides agree with TRBD1. The CDR3 loop spans 15 amino acids. Trimming at V came to 3 bases and at J to 0 bases, leaving 4 bases not matched to a gene. Germline CDR1 is SGDLS and CDR2 is YYNGEE. The CDR3 DNA reads TGTGCCAGCAGCGCAGACAGGGGACCTAACTATGGCTACACCTTC. It yields the protein CASSADRGPNYGYTF.

The gene calls are TRBV2 and TRBJ2-2; 8 bases align to TRBD2. CDR3 length: 16 amino acids. The germline CDR1 and CDR2 sequences are SNHLY and FYNNEI. The ends lost 3 bases at V and 5 bases at J; junction bases unmatched: 8. The CDR3 reads CASSDRPGGRTGELFF. The CDR3 bases are TGTGCCAGCAGTGATAGGCCGGGAGGGAGAACCGGGGAGCTGTTTTTT.

The rearrangement links TRBV28 to TRBJ2-1; no reliable D call. The V gene's germline CDR1 is MDHEN and CDR2 SYDVKM. The CDR3 runs to 11 residues. Trimming removed 5 bases from V and 15 bases from J, with 14 bases in between. The CDR3 nucleotides read TGTGCCAGCAGTCAATCCTTAAGGAGGTTCTTC. This translates into CASSQSLRRFF. The full variable domain, with the rest looked up from reference TRBV28 and TRBJ2-1, is DVKVTQSSRYLVKRTGEKVFLECVQDMDHENMFWYRQDPGLGLRLIYFSYDVKMKEKGDIPEGYSVSREKKERFSLILESASTNQTSMYLCASSQSLRRFFGPGTRLTVL.

V gene TRBV7-8 combines with J gene TRBJ2-5; the match to TRBD2 covers 7 bases. This CDR3 contains 14 residues. Germline-derived CDR1 and CDR2 are SGHVS and FQNEAQ. Trimming took 3 bases from V and 4 from J; bases not matched to a gene: 5. The CDR3 spells CASSFTTGGETQYF. The CDR3 region has the DNA TGTGCCAGCAGCTTTACTACGGGGGGAGAGACCCAGTACTTC.

The chain uses TRBV20-1 and TRBJ1-2, with D maybe TRBD1 (6 bases). The CDR3 is made up of 11 amino acids. V was shortened by 5 bases and J by 7 bases, with 11 bases between the two germline ends. CDR1 is DFQATT and CDR2 is SNEGSKA in the germline V gene (reference sequence). The CDR3 region is CSAPTGGGYTF. The DNA for the CDR3 is TGCAGTGCTCCGACAGGAGGTGGCTACACCTTC.

The chain combines TRBV7-2 with TRBJ1-5; tentative D call: TRBD1 (6 bases). The V and J ends lost 5 bases and 7 bases respectively, with 18 bases between them. Germline CDR1 is SGHTA and CDR2 is FQGNSA. This CDR3 is 15 amino acids long. The CDR3 loop reads CASSPGTGMPQPQHF. For the CDR3, the DNA is TGTGCCAGCAGCCCCGGAACAGGGATGCCCCAGCCCCAGCATTTT. The entire variable domain, with the rest obtained from reference TRBV7-2 and TRBJ1-5, is as follows: GAGVSQSPSNKVTEKGKDVELRCDPISGHTALYWYRQSLGQGLEFLIYFQGNSAPDKSGLPSDRFSAERTGGSVSTLTIQRTQQEDSAVYLCASSPGTGMPQPQHFGDGTRLSIL.